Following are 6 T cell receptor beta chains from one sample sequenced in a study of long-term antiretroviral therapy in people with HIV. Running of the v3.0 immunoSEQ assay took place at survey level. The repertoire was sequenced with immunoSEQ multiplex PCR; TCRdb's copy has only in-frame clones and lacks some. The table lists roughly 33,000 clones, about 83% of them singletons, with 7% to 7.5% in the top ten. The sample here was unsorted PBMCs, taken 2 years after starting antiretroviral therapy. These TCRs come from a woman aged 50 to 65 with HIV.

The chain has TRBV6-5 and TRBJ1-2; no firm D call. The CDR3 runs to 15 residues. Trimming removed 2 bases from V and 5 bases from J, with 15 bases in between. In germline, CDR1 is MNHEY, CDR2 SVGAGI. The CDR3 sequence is CASSYTNTEPYGYTF. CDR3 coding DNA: TGTGCCAGCAGTTACACGAACACAGAACCATATGGCTACACCTTC.

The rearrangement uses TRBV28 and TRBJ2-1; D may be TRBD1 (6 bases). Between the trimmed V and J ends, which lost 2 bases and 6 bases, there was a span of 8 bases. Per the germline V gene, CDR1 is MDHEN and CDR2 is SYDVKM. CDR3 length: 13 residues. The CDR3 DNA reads TGTGCCAGCAGTTTAAGGGGGTCCAATGAGCAGTTCTTC. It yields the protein CASSLRGSNEQFF. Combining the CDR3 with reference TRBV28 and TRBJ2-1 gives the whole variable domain DVKVTQSSRYLVKRTGEKVFLECVQDMDHENMFWYRQDPGLGLRLIYFSYDVKMKEKGDIPEGYSVSREKKERFSLILESASTNQTSMYLCASSLRGSNEQFFGPGTRLTVL.

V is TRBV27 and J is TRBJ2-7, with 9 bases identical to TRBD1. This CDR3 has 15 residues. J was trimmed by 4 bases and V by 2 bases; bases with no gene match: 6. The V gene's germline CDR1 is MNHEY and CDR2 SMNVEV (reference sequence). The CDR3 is CASSLRGTGLYEQYF. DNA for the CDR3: TGTGCCAGCAGTTTAAGGGGGACAGGGCTGTACGAGCAGTACTTC.

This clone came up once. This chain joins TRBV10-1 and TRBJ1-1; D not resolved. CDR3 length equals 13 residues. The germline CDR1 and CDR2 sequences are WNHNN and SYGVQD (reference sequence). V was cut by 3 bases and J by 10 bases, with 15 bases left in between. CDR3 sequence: CASSDDPGLRAFF. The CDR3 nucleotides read TGCGCCAGCAGTGATGACCCCGGCCTGCGAGCTTTCTTT.

The CDR3 coding sequence is TGTGCCAGCTCACCAGAGGACAGCGAAGAACAGCCCCAGCATTTT. It encodes CASSPEDSEEQPQHF. V is TRBV18 and J is TRBJ1-5, with D tentatively TRBD1 (6 bases). Trimming removed 2 bases at V and 7 bases at J, with 15 bases between. The CDR3 has 15 amino acids. Germline V lookup: CDR1 KGHSH, CDR2 LQKENI.

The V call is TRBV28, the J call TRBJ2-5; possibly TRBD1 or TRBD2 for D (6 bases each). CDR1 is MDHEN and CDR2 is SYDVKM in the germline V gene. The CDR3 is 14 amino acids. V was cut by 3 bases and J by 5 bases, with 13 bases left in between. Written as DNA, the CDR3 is TGTGCCAGCAGTTTTGGGGGCCGGGGGGAGACCCAGTACTTC. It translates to CASSFGGRGETQYF. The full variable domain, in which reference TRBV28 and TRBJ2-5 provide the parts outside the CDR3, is DVKVTQSSRYLVKRTGEKVFLECVQDMDHENMFWYRQDPGLGLRLIYFSYDVKMKEKGDIPEGYSVSREKKERFSLILESASTNQTSMYLCASSFGGRGETQYFGPGTRLLVL.